The sequence of this T cell receptor beta chain was determined in a study of cytomegalovirus exposure and HLA in healthy donors. This CDR3 contains 15 residues. The V and J ends lost 3 bases and 5 bases, in that order; junction bases with no gene match: 8. Germline CDR1 and CDR2: LNHDA and SQIVND (reference sequence). Points on this clone: Its cognate antigen is unknown.

Overall study results and limits: Owing to their indistinguishability, certain V segments, notably TRBV6-2 and TRBV6-3, were excluded. In all likelihood, a cluster of highly shared sequence variants was a sequencing artifact. More than 15,000 TCR beta sequences were associated with HLA alleles at 0.05 false discovery rate in a later analysis.

Both 60 Vbeta primers and 13 Jbeta primers went into the PCR. Per the study methods: As a later analysis found, there were 70 million to 90 million unique TCR beta chains, of which roughly 11 million were shared. Sequencing used immunoSEQ multiplex PCR; TCRdb keeps in-frame clones, though not all of them. V and J calls and clone size are copied from that table; D and trimming were computed from the DNA. Seen here are more than 150,000 clones, around four fifths observed once, and the top ten hold approximately 2.1%. This clonotype was obtained from a woman aged 30 to 39 in good health and CMV-seronegative. The chain employs TRBV19 and TRBJ1-1; 8 bases fit TRBD1. The material sequenced was PBMCs. The CDR3 sequence is CASSMADRGGTEAFF. Written as DNA, the CDR3 is TGTGCCAGTAGTATGGCCGACAGGGGAGGTACTGAAGCTTTCTTT.